The 20 T cell receptor beta chains presented below share a single source sample, sequenced in a study of T cells in Graves' hyperthyroidism and ophthalmopathy. Authors of the study amplified TCR beta CDR3 regions from RNA transcripts. During a first-round RT-PCR of the TCR CDR3, the HTBI primer set was used. TCRdb recomputed calls from the multiplex PCR reads with MiXCR, one row per CDR3 protein. This table holds 500,000 to 650,000 distinct CDR3 sequences, about 14% found once. What was sequenced was blood. These receptors came from a woman aged 45 to 65 with Graves' ophthalmopathy.

This clonotype showed up just a few times. This chain uses TRBV7-9 with TRBJ2-5; D perhaps matches TRBD2 (5 bases). In germline, CDR1 is SEHNR, CDR2 FQNEAQ (reference sequence). V lost 3 bases and J lost 2, with 10 bases in between. There are 14 residues in the CDR3. The CDR3 protein is CASSFEGRQETQYF. The CDR3 coding sequence is TGTGCCAGCAGCTTTGAGGGTCGGCAAGAGACCCAGTACTTC.

There are a few counts of this clonotype. The chain recombines TRBV20-1 with TRBJ1-1, with TRBD1 identical over 7 bases. Germline CDR1 reads DFQATT; CDR2 reads SNEGSKA (reference sequence). The CDR3 has 15 residues. V was clipped by 0 bases and J by 0 bases; unmatched bases: 4. CDR3 sequence (DNA): TGCAGTGCTAGAGACTTGACAGGGATGAACACTGAAGCTTTCTTT. This gives the protein CSARDLTGMNTEAFF.

This clonotype showed up many times. The rearrangement joins TRBV9 to TRBJ2-5; 8 bases align to TRBD2. The CDR3 extends over 14 amino acids. Per the germline V gene, CDR1 is SGDLS and CDR2 is YYNGEE. The V gene end was trimmed by 6 bases and the J gene end by 2 bases; junction bases not matched to a gene: 6. This CDR3 is CASTGAGGQETQYF. The CDR3 DNA reads as TGTGCCAGCACAGGGGCGGGAGGTCAAGAGACCCAGTACTTC.

In its sample, this clonotype was seen many times. The chain couples TRBV28 to TRBJ1-2; 8 bases are shared with TRBD1. The trim removed 5 bases at V and 7 bases at J, leaving 18 bases unmatched. CDR1 and CDR2 from the germline V gene are MDHEN and SYDVKM. The CDR3 contains 17 residues. In DNA form, the CDR3 reads TGTGCCAGCAGTCCCCCCCAGGGCAGGGGGCCTTCTGGTGGCTACACCTTC. This gives the protein CASSPPQGRGPSGGYTF.

This clonotype has at least ten counts. V is TRBV12-3 or TRBV12-4 and J is TRBJ2-1, with D perhaps TRBD2 (6 bases). This CDR3 spans 15 amino acids. The V end was cut by 3 bases, the J end by 4 bases, with 13 bases between. CDR3 amino acids: CASSFLRGNYNEQFF. For the CDR3, the DNA is TGTGCCAGCAGTTTCTTGCGGGGCAATTACAATGAGCAGTTCTTC.

In the case of this clonotype: A junction boundary mismatches the germline segment, possibly from a read error. V gene TRBV7-7 combines with J gene TRBJ2-1; D call uncertain. Germline CDR1 and CDR2: SSHAT and FNYEAQ (reference sequence). CDR3 length equals 13 residues. DNA of the CDR3: TGTGCTAGCAGCTCGGACCGCGGTGGACAGCAGTTCTTC. This gives the protein CASSSDRGGQQFF.

V usage is TRBV7-9 and J usage is TRBJ2-7; D gene unclear. CDR1 SEHNR and CDR2 FQNEAQ come from the germline V gene (reference sequence). Deletions cut 3 bases from V and 0 bases from J, with 9 bases between. The CDR3 has 14 amino acids. DNA of the CDR3: TGTGCCAGCAGCTTGTGGGGTCCCTCCTACGAGCAGTACTTC. Protein sequence: CASSLWGPSYEQYF.

This clonotype was detected ten times or more. The chain joins TRBV7-2 to TRBJ1-1; TRBD1 might be the D (6 bases). This CDR3 spans 12 amino acids. Per germline, CDR1 SGHTA and CDR2 FQGNSA. V was trimmed by 3 bases and J by 5 bases, leaving 7 bases between them. CDR3 in amino acids: CASSFQGTEAFF. In nucleotides, the CDR3 is TGTGCCAGCAGCTTCCAGGGGACTGAAGCTTTCTTT.

To note about this clonotype: The missing conserved phenylalanine or tryptophan at the end of this CDR3 makes a read error likely. The rearrangement uses TRBV12-3 or TRBV12-4 and TRBJ1-6; a possible D gene is TRBD1 (5 bases). This CDR3 contains 15 residues. Deletions cut 3 bases from V and 9 bases from J, with 15 bases between. Here the CDR3 reads CASSFLASRGSPLHS. Here the CDR3 DNA reads TGTGCCAGCAGTTTTTTGGCATCAAGGGGTTCACCCCTCCACTCT.

This clonotype was counted many times. J is TRBJ2-3 and V is TRBV20-1; D unclear. Trimming pared 0 bases from V and 2 bases from J, leaving 9 bases between. CDR1 DFQATT and CDR2 SNEGSKA come from the germline V gene (reference sequence). CDR3 length: 14 amino acids. The DNA for the CDR3 is TGCAGTGCTAGAGATCTGGCAGCCACAGATACGCAGTATTTT. Amino acid sequence: CSARDLAATDTQYF.

A few counts support this clonotype. The chain recombines TRBV28 with TRBJ2-7, with 8 bases fitting TRBD1. Germline CDR1 and CDR2: MDHEN and SYDVKM. The CDR3 covers 14 residues. V gave up 7 bases and J gave up 4 bases; unmatched junction bases: 9. Here the CDR3 DNA reads TGTGCCAGCACTCCGGACAGGGCGGCTTACGAGCAGTACTTC. Encoded protein: CASTPDRAAYEQYF.

This clonotype appeared many times. The chain is built from TRBV5-1 and TRBJ1-1; D is ambiguous. The CDR3 runs to 13 residues. CDR1 and CDR2 from the germline V gene are SGHRS and YFSETQ. The V and J ends lost 0 bases and 4 bases respectively, with 7 bases between them. The CDR3 is CASSLEGITEAFF. The CDR3 DNA reads TGCGCCAGCAGCTTGGAAGGGATCACTGAAGCTTTCTTT.

The chain recombines TRBV19 with TRBJ2-1; unclear D gene. The CDR3 covers 13 residues. Germline-derived CDR1 and CDR2 are LNHDA and SQIVND (reference sequence). Trimming pared 0 bases from V and 7 bases from J, leaving 7 bases between. The CDR3 bases are TGTGCCAGTAGTATAGATCCCGGGAATGAGCAGTTCTTC. Residues: CASSIDPGNEQFF.

This chain connects TRBV6-1 to TRBJ1-1; D is unresolved. Trimming stripped 2 bases from V and 0 bases from J, with 16 bases between. CDR1 is MNHNS and CDR2 is SASEGT in the germline V gene. This CDR3 is built from 17 residues. In nucleotides, the CDR3 is TGTGCCAGCAGTGAATTTGTGGGGATAATAATGAACACTGAAGCTTTCTTT. Its protein product is CASSEFVGIIMNTEAFF.

There are many counts of this clonotype. The V call is TRBV5-1, the J call TRBJ2-7, with D hard to call. Germline CDR1 is SGHRS and CDR2 is YFSETQ. This CDR3 spans 14 amino acids. V dropped 1 base and J dropped 0 bases, with 8 bases sitting between them. CDR3 amino acids: CASSLNSNSYEQYF. The CDR3 nucleotides are TGCGCCAGCAGCTTGAACAGCAACTCCTACGAGCAGTACTTC. Complete variable domain (other parts from reference TRBV5-1 and TRBJ2-7): KAGVTQTPRYLIKTRGQQVTLSCSPISGHRSVSWYQQTPGQGLQFLFEYFSETQRNKGNFPGRFSGRQFSNSRSEMNVSTLELGDSALYLCASSLNSNSYEQYFGPGTRLTVT.

This clonotype has just a few counts. This chain joins TRBV6-1 and TRBJ2-1; D uncertain. CDR1 is MNHNS and CDR2 is SASEGT in the germline V gene. The CDR3 spans 15 residues. Trimming cost V 5 bases and J 8 bases, with 19 bases left between them. For the CDR3, the DNA is TGTGCCAGCAGTTTCGTTGGGTTGGGCAAGGATGAGCAGTTCTTC. As protein: CASSFVGLGKDEQFF.

There are many counts of this clonotype. The chain is built from TRBV30 and TRBJ2-2; D remains unclear. This CDR3 is built from 16 residues. Trimming removed 2 bases from V and 0 bases from J, with 13 bases in between. Germline lookup yields CDR1 GTSNPN and CDR2 SVGIG (reference sequence). CDR3 nucleotide sequence: TGTGCCTGGAGTAAGGAGTTAAGAACGAACACCGGGGAGCTGTTTTTT. Translation: CAWSKELRTNTGELFF.

This clonotype appeared many times. The chain is built from TRBV20-1 and TRBJ2-5, with TRBD2 matching over 8 bases. The CDR3 is 13 residues long. The V gene's germline CDR1 is DFQATT and CDR2 SNEGSKA (reference sequence). The ends lost 1 base at V and 3 bases at J; junction bases unmatched: 1. The CDR3 DNA is TGCAGTGCTAGAGTTAGCGGGGAAGAGACCCAGTACTTC. Translating gives CSARVSGEETQYF.

The chain recombines TRBV5-6 with TRBJ2-3, with D possibly TRBD2 on 5 matching bases. This CDR3 contains 15 residues. The germline V gene has CDR1 SGHDT and CDR2 YYEEEE. Between the trimmed V and J ends, which lost 6 bases and 0 bases, there was a span of 14 bases. The CDR3: CASTFWRTSTDTQYF. The CDR3 nucleotides read TGTGCCAGCACCTTCTGGCGGACTAGCACAGATACGCAGTATTTT.

There are a few counts of this clonotype. The V gene is TRBV20-1, the J gene TRBJ1-2; D is undetermined. Trimming pared 1 base from V and 1 base from J, leaving 7 bases between. CDR3 length equals 13 residues. In germline, CDR1 is DFQATT, CDR2 SNEGSKA (reference sequence). Here the CDR3 reads CSARVQHNYGYTF. The CDR3, as DNA: TGCAGTGCTAGAGTTCAGCATAACTATGGCTACACCTTC.